A selection of T cell receptor beta chains follows, all from one sample in a study of shared clonotypes between healthy human individuals. The protocol was immunoSEQ multiplex PCR, while the TCRdb copy is restricted to in-frame clones and leaves out a portion. Of about 460,000 clones in the sample, over 60% were seen once. Input material: PBMCs. The receptors originated from a woman aged 40 to 50 in good health. Some clones in this sample may be carry-over from other donors' samples. Each CDR3 is given with its conserved first and last residue. D genes are given only for firm matches. The size entry is marked missing in some rows and otherwise reads once, few, many or a size class.

V: TRBV6-5; J: TRBJ1-2; D: -; size: -; CDR3: CASSYALSPYGYTF; DNA: TGTGCCAGCAGTTATGCCCTAAGCCCCTATGGCTACACCTTC
V: TRBV18; J: TRBJ1-4; D: -; size: -; CDR3: CASSPTEGEKLFF; DNA: TGTGCCAGCTCACCGACAGAGGGAGAAAAACTGTTTTTT
V: TRBV2; J: TRBJ2-7; D: -; size: -; CDR3: CASSDMWGYEQYF; DNA: TGTGCCAGCAGTGATATGTGGGGCTACGAGCAGTACTTC
V: TRBV5-4; J: TRBJ2-5; D: TRBD1; size: once; CDR3: CASSLTGGYQETQYF; DNA: TGTGCCAGCAGCTTGACAGGGGGCTATCAAGAGACCCAGTACTTC
V: TRBV28; J: TRBJ2-7; D: -; size: few; CDR3: CASSSGSLKKGHQVLYEQYF; DNA: TGTGCCAGCAGTTCGGGAAGCTTGAAAAAGGGACACCAAGTCCTCTACGAGCAGTACTTC
V: TRBV5-1; J: TRBJ2-6; D: -; size: -; CDR3: CASSLDPGANVLTF; DNA: TGCGCCAGCAGCTTGGACCCTGGGGCCAACGTCCTGACTTTC
V: TRBV2; J: TRBJ2-7; D: -; size: -; CDR3: CASSEPSYEQYF; DNA: TGTGCCAGCAGTGAACCGTCCTACGAGCAGTACTTC
V: TRBV5-4; J: TRBJ2-7; D: -; size: -; CDR3: CASSSTVGSGVHEQYF; DNA: TGTGCCAGCAGCTCAACGGTGGGGTCCGGGGTCCACGAGCAGTACTTC
V: TRBV25-1; J: TRBJ2-2; D: TRBD2; size: -; CDR3: CASSLAAGELFF; DNA: TGTGCCAGCAGTCTAGCGGCCGGGGAGCTGTTTTTT
V: TRBV18; J: TRBJ1-4; D: -; size: -; CDR3: CASSPTHGGLDEKLFF; DNA: TGTGCCAGCTCACCAACGCACGGGGGGCTCGATGAAAAACTGTTTTTT
V: TRBV19; J: TRBJ1-3; D: -; size: once; CDR3: CASSIRQASGNTIYF; DNA: TGTGCCAGTAGTATCAGGCAGGCCTCTGGAAACACCATATATTTT
V: TRBV7-9; J: TRBJ1-1; D: TRBD1; size: few; CDR3: CASSRRTGETEAFF; DNA: TGTGCCAGCAGCCGTCGGACAGGGGAAACTGAAGCTTTCTTT
V: TRBV10-3; J: TRBJ2-1; D: -; size: -; CDR3: CAISPASSYNEQFF; DNA: TGTGCCATCAGTCCGGCCAGCTCCTACAATGAGCAATTCTTC
V: TRBV7-3; J: TRBJ2-3; D: -; size: -; CDR3: CASSLTLAGTDTQYF; DNA: TGTGCCAGCAGCTTAACGCTAGCAGGCACAGATACGCAGTATTTT
V: TRBV28; J: TRBJ1-4; D: -; size: -; CDR3: CATAGATNEKLFF; DNA: TGTGCTACAGCCGGTGCAACTAATGAAAAACTGTTTTTT
V: TRBV18; J: TRBJ2-5; D: TRBD1; size: -; CDR3: CASSHTHPGQGKETQYF; DNA: TGTGCCAGCTCACACACGCATCCTGGACAGGGCAAGGAGACCCAGTACTTC
V: TRBV19; J: TRBJ2-7; D: TRBD1; size: -; CDR3: CASSIGDRYEQYF; DNA: TGTGCCAGTAGTATAGGGGACAGGTACGAGCAGTACTTC
V: TRBV6-1; J: TRBJ2-7; D: TRBD1; size: -; CDR3: CASRGQGAYEQYF; DNA: TGTGCCAGCAGAGGACAGGGGGCCTACGAGCAGTACTTC
V: TRBV7-2; J: TRBJ1-1; D: -; size: -; CDR3: CASSFRPQANTEAFF; DNA: TGTGCCAGCAGCTTCCGTCCGCAGGCGAACACTGAAGCTTTCTTT
V: TRBV28; J: TRBJ2-7; D: -; size: -; CDR3: CASSHGRGPLYEQYF; DNA: TGTGCCAGCAGCCATGGGCGGGGGCCCCTTTACGAGCAGTACTTC
V: TRBV18; J: TRBJ2-2; D: TRBD2; size: few; CDR3: CASSPASGAGELFF; DNA: TGTGCCAGCTCACCGGCTAGCGGGGCCGGGGAGCTGTTTTTT
V: TRBV5-1; J: TRBJ2-3; D: -; size: once; CDR3: CASSLATAVSDTQYF; DNA: TGCGCCAGCAGCTTGGCCACGGCAGTATCAGATACGCAGTATTTT
V: TRBV11-2; J: TRBJ1-2; D: -; size: -; CDR3: CASSLVPNMIANYGYTF; DNA: TGTGCCAGCAGCTTAGTCCCTAACATGATAGCTAACTATGGCTACACCTTC
V: TRBV30; J: TRBJ2-7; D: TRBD2; size: -; CDR3: CAWGLAGEQYF; DNA: TGTGCCTGGGGACTAGCCGGGGAGCAGTACTTC
V: TRBV30; J: TRBJ1-4; D: TRBD1; size: -; CDR3: CAWEQGTDEKLFF; DNA: TGTGCCTGGGAACAGGGGACGGATGAAAAACTGTTTTTT
V: TRBV19; J: TRBJ1-1; D: -; size: -; CDR3: CASSIGPGNTEAFF; DNA: TGTGCCAGTAGTATAGGTCCGGGGAACACTGAAGCTTTCTTT
V: TRBV30; J: TRBJ1-1; D: -; size: -; CDR3: CAWNPWGGAQKGLGTEAFF; DNA: TGTGCCTGGAACCCTTGGGGTGGGGCCCAAAAGGGGTTGGGGACTGAAGCTTTCTTT
V: TRBV7-3; J: TRBJ2-1; D: -; size: once; CDR3: CASSFPGRNEQFF; DNA: TGTGCCAGCAGCTTTCCAGGGAGGAATGAGCAGTTCTTC
V: TRBV25-1; J: TRBJ1-1; D: -; size: -; CDR3: CATLTKLTIRPFF; DNA: TGTGCCACTCTCACAAAACTGACGATTAGACCTTTCTTT
V: TRBV11-3; J: TRBJ2-2; D: TRBD2; size: few; CDR3: CASSPLAGEYTGELFF; DNA: TGTGCCAGCAGCCCCCTTGCGGGGGAATACACCGGGGAGCTGTTTTTT
V: TRBV27; J: TRBJ2-5; D: TRBD2; size: -; CDR3: CASSFGLAGVWTQYF; DNA: TGTGCCAGCAGTTTCGGACTAGCGGGAGTTTGGACCCAGTACTTC
V: TRBV25-1; J: TRBJ1-2; D: -; size: -; CDR3: CASSELGSYGYTF; DNA: TGTGCCAGCAGTGAACTGGGCAGCTATGGCTACACCTTC
V: TRBV5-4; J: TRBJ2-3; D: -; size: -; CDR3: CASSSIGTTLGDTQYF; DNA: TGTGCCAGCAGCAGTATCGGGACAACCCTCGGGGATACGCAGTATTTT
V: TRBV7-2; J: TRBJ2-7; D: -; size: many; CDR3: CASSFSRYEQYF; DNA: TGTGCCAGCAGCTTTTCTCGGTACGAGCAGTACTTC
V: TRBV11-2; J: TRBJ2-5; D: -; size: few; CDR3: CASSLDQVAFGETQYF; DNA: TGTGCCAGCAGCTTAGATCAGGTAGCTTTCGGAGAGACCCAGTACTTC
V: TRBV7-2; J: TRBJ2-7; D: -; size: -; CDR3: CASSLRGLSYEQYF; DNA: TGTGCCAGCAGCTTACGGGGGCTCTCCTACGAGCAGTACTTC
V: TRBV5-8; J: TRBJ2-1; D: -; size: -; CDR3: CASGVAYNEQFF; DNA: TGTGCCAGCGGAGTCGCCTACAATGAGCAGTTCTTC
V: TRBV15; J: TRBJ2-7; D: -; size: -; CDR3: CATSRVYGAEQYF; DNA: TGTGCCACCAGCAGAGTGTATGGGGCGGAGCAGTACTTC
V: TRBV29-1; J: TRBJ1-1; D: -; size: -; CDR3: CSVPAGPKDAEAFF; DNA: TGCAGCGTTCCTGCCGGGCCAAAGGACGCTGAAGCTTTCTTT
V: TRBV18; J: TRBJ2-7; D: TRBD1; size: -; CDR3: CASSPDRVAYEQYF; DNA: TGTGCCAGCTCCCCCGACAGGGTCGCCTACGAGCAGTACTTC
V: TRBV18; J: TRBJ2-1; D: -; size: once; CDR3: CASSADSYNEQFF; DNA: TGTGCCAGCTCCGCGGACTCCTACAATGAGCAGTTCTTC
V: TRBV7-2; J: TRBJ2-3; D: TRBD2; size: -; CDR3: CASSLSGSSDTQYF; DNA: TGTGCCAGCAGCCTAAGCGGGAGTTCAGATACGCAGTATTTT
V: TRBV10-2; J: TRBJ2-7; D: TRBD2; size: -; CDR3: CASKGAGGPREQYF; DNA: TGCGCCAGCAAAGGGGCGGGAGGGCCGAGGGAGCAGTACTTC
V: TRBV7-9; J: TRBJ2-5; D: -; size: -; CDR3: CASSLQGQETQYF; DNA: TGTGCCAGCAGCCTACAGGGCCAAGAGACCCAGTACTTC
V: TRBV30; J: TRBJ2-5; D: -; size: -; CDR3: CAWSLGVQETQYF; DNA: TGTGCCTGGAGTCTTGGAGTACAAGAGACCCAGTACTTC
V: TRBV20-1; J: TRBJ2-7; D: -; size: few; CDR3: CSARRGTQYF; DNA: TGCAGTGCTCGCCGCGGGACACAGTACTTC
V: TRBV5-1; J: TRBJ2-2; D: TRBD1; size: once; CDR3: CASSVPQGANGELFF; DNA: TGCGCCAGCAGCGTACCACAGGGGGCAAACGGGGAGCTGTTTTTT
V: TRBV28; J: TRBJ1-1; D: TRBD1; size: -; CDR3: CASSSGQGRRNTEAFF; DNA: TGTGCCAGCAGTTCCGGACAGGGTCGGCGAAACACTGAAGCTTTCTTT
V: TRBV18; J: TRBJ2-1; D: TRBD2; size: -; CDR3: CASSPRGGNNEQFF; DNA: TGTGCCAGCTCACCACGGGGGGGAAACAATGAGCAGTTCTTC
V: TRBV28; J: TRBJ2-1; D: -; size: -; CDR3: CASAAPLAASYNEQFF; DNA: TGTGCCAGCGCCGCCCCTTTGGCAGCTTCCTACAATGAGCAGTTCTTC
V: TRBV7-6; J: TRBJ2-7; D: TRBD2; size: -; CDR3: CASSLGTSGRSAIHEQYF; DNA: TGTGCCAGCAGCCTCGGGACTAGCGGGAGAAGTGCAATCCACGAGCAGTACTTC
V: TRBV7-9; J: TRBJ1-5; D: -; size: -; CDR3: CASSLAGSAQPQHF; DNA: TGTGCCAGCAGCCTAGCGGGGTCCGCTCAGCCCCAGCATTTT
V: TRBV2; J: TRBJ2-4; D: TRBD2; size: -; CDR3: CASSEARLAGTKNIQYF; DNA: TGTGCCAGCAGTGAAGCGCGACTAGCGGGGACCAAAAACATTCAGTACTTC
V: TRBV6-7; J: TRBJ2-7; D: TRBD1; size: -; CDR3: CASSDRDRVNEQYF; DNA: TGTGCCAGCAGTGACCGGGACAGGGTCAACGAGCAGTACTTC
V: TRBV7-9; J: TRBJ1-1; D: -; size: -; CDR3: CASSPQGNTEAFF; DNA: TGTGCCAGCAGCCCCCAAGGGAACACTGAAGCTTTCTTT
V: TRBV5-5; J: TRBJ1-1; D: TRBD1; size: many; CDR3: CASSRGGMNTEAFF; DNA: TGTGCCAGCAGCCGAGGGGGCATGAACACTGAAGCTTTCTTT
V: TRBV30; J: TRBJ1-2; D: -; size: -; CDR3: CAWGREGFDGYTF; DNA: TGTGCCTGGGGGAGAGAGGGATTCGATGGCTACACCTTC